Listed below are T cell receptor beta chains from one sample, sequenced in a study of OX40 agonist ivuxolimab in advanced cancers. Profiled with immunoSEQ multiplex PCR; TCRdb holds only in-frame clones, not every one. The table includes about 38,000 clones, 80% to 90% detected once. The input for sequencing was CD4+ or CD8+ T cells sorted from blood, taken in a trial of the OX40 agonist ivuxolimab. These receptors were collected from an adult with an advanced solid tumor such as melanoma, head and neck, liver or kidney cancer. The CDR3 runs from the conserved cysteine through the conserved F or W. A D gene is named only where the DNA matches it firmly. Size values are once, few and many counts, or a class for expanded clones, and some rows have none.

CDR3aa	CDR3nt	v_gene	abundance	j_gene	d_gene
CASSLGTGVETQYF	TGTGCCAGCAGCTTAGGGACAGGGGTGGAGACCCAGTACTTC	TRBV7-6	-	TRBJ2-5	TRBD1
CSVDRGNTEAFF	TGCAGCGTTGACAGAGGCAACACTGAAGCTTTCTTT	TRBV29-1	few	TRBJ1-1	-
CASSDLGYSNQPQHF	TGTGCCAGCAGTGATTTAGGGTATAGCAATCAGCCCCAGCATTTT	TRBV6-1	once	TRBJ1-5	-
CASSPRWTEVFYEQYF	TGTGCCAGCAGCCCGCGATGGACAGAAGTCTTCTACGAGCAGTACTTC	TRBV7-2	-	TRBJ2-7	-
CASSILPGLAGGESGELFF	TGTGCCAGTAGTATTCTTCCGGGACTAGCGGGGGGTGAATCCGGGGAGCTGTTTTTT	TRBV19	-	TRBJ2-2	TRBD2
CASSVSGTPIETQYF	TGCGCCAGCAGTGTCTCGGGGACTCCCATCGAGACCCAGTACTTC	TRBV10-1	once	TRBJ2-5	-
CASSEAVIFYEQYF	TGTGCCAGCAGTGAAGCAGTCATATTCTACGAGCAGTACTTC	TRBV6-1	-	TRBJ2-7	-
CASSQGWGKDTEAFF	TGCGCCAGCAGCCAAGGGTGGGGAAAAGACACTGAAGCTTTCTTT	TRBV4-3	-	TRBJ1-1	-
CASLGQGKNTEAFF	TGTGCCAGTTTGGGACAGGGCAAGAACACTGAAGCTTTCTTT	TRBV6-6	-	TRBJ1-1	TRBD1
CASSLRSPLTWNTDTQYF	TGTGCCAGCAGCTTGAGATCCCCTCTGACTTGGAACACAGATACGCAGTATTTT	TRBV5-4	-	TRBJ2-3	-
CASSYPFALYRGAGELFF	TGTGCCAGCAGCTATCCCTTCGCGCTGTACAGGGGTGCCGGGGAGCTGTTTTTT	TRBV7-9	-	TRBJ2-2	TRBD1
CASNPGRGGATDTQYF	TGTGCCAGCAACCCAGGGCGCGGGGGGGCGACAGATACGCAGTATTTT	TRBV28	-	TRBJ2-3	TRBD2
CASSGQGSNTEAFF	TGTGCCAGCTCGGGACAGGGATCGAACACTGAAGCTTTCTTT	TRBV2	-	TRBJ1-1	TRBD1
CASSPGGSSYNEQFF	TGTGCCAGCAGTCCGGGGGGCAGCTCCTACAATGAGCAGTTCTTC	TRBV6-5	-	TRBJ2-1	-
CASSTTDRGLNTGELFF	TGTGCCAGTAGTACCACCGACAGGGGTCTCAACACCGGGGAGCTGTTTTTT	TRBV19	-	TRBJ2-2	TRBD1
CASSQGLDAGDEQFF	TGCGCCAGCAGCCAAGGATTGGATGCAGGGGACGAGCAGTTCTTC	TRBV4-3	-	TRBJ2-1	-